Listed below are T cell receptor beta chains from one sample, sequenced in a study of vaccination and CD4 T cells after COVID-19. Each CDR3 protein is one row after TCRdb ran MiXCR on the PCR reads. The sample has 22,000 or so distinct CDR3 sequences, around two fifths seen once; the top ten hold around 13%. The antigens of these receptors remain unknown. Sequencing was done on a sample of CD4+ T cells from blood, cultured in vitro. The receptors were gathered from a human donor who had recovered from COVID-19. Each CDR3 is given with its conserved first and last residue. D genes are given only for firm matches. Clone size is shown for a subset of rows, as once, few, many or a class of expanded clone.

CDR3 protein	CDR3 DNA	J gene	D gene	clone size	V gene
CATSAGPISGNTIYF	TGTGCCACCAGTGCGGGTCCTATCTCTGGAAACACCATATATTTT	TRBJ1-3	-	-	TRBV24-1
CASSLEWGGGNTIYF	TGTGCCAGCAGCTTAGAATGGGGTGGCGGAAACACCATATATTTT	TRBJ1-3	-	few	TRBV7-9
CASSPPRTELRSPLHF	TGTGCCAGCTCACCACCGAGAACAGAGCTGAGGTCACCCCTCCACTTT	TRBJ1-6	-	-	TRBV18
CASSMGYGYTF	TGTGCCAGCAGCATGGGCTATGGCTACACCTTC	TRBJ1-2	-	once	TRBV28
CSAPSSGRATDTQYF	TGCAGTGCTCCTAGTAGCGGGAGGGCCACAGATACGCAGTATTTT	TRBJ2-3	TRBD2	few	TRBV20-1
CASSLPGNNEQFF	TGTGCCAGCAGCTTGCCGGGAAACAATGAGCAGTTCTTC	TRBJ2-1	-	few	TRBV5-4
CASSTFRDRATNEKLFF	TGTGCCAGTAGCACCTTCCGGGACAGGGCAACTAATGAAAAACTGTTTTTT	TRBJ1-4	TRBD1	-	TRBV19
CASSPGGVNTQYF	TGTGCCAGCAGTCCCGGGGGAGTGAATACGCAGTATTTT	TRBJ2-3	-	-	TRBV28
CATGGQSADTQYF	TGTGCCACCGGGGGCCAGTCGGCAGATACGCAGTATTTT	TRBJ2-3	-	-	TRBV24-1
CASSYSPGQLNTEAFF	TGTGCCAGCAGTTACTCGCCGGGACAGTTGAACACTGAAGCTTTCTTT	TRBJ1-1	TRBD1	-	TRBV6-5
CASSPGTDNQPQHF	TGTGCCAGCAGTCCCGGGACTGATAATCAGCCCCAGCATTTT	TRBJ1-5	-	-	TRBV6-2/TRBV6-3
CASSRQGLNTEAFF	TGTGCCAGCAGTAGACAGGGCCTGAACACTGAAGCTTTCTTT	TRBJ1-1	TRBD1	-	TRBV6-1
CASTRVKGGLGTDTQYF	TGTGCCAGCACTAGGGTGAAGGGGGGGCTGGGCACAGATACGCAGTATTTT	TRBJ2-3	-	few	TRBV2
CASSEWPGGSQPQHF	TGTGCCAGCAGTGAGTGGCCAGGGGGCAGTCAGCCCCAGCATTTT	TRBJ1-5	TRBD1	-	TRBV6-1
CASSLQGLSGNTIYF	TGTGCCAGCAGTTTGCAGGGGTTGTCTGGAAACACCATATATTTT	TRBJ1-3	-	-	TRBV7-9
CSAIAPGTSGYEQYF	TGCAGTGCCATCGCCCCCGGGACTAGCGGCTACGAGCAGTACTTC	TRBJ2-7	TRBD2	-	TRBV20-1
CASSWRGYDNEQFF	TGTGCCAGCAGTTGGAGGGGATACGACAATGAGCAGTTCTTC	TRBJ2-1	-	-	TRBV27
CASLSGQGFGYGYTF	TGTGCCAGCCTCTCGGGGCAGGGGTTCGGCTATGGCTACACCTTC	TRBJ1-2	-	-	TRBV2
CASSGGQGRGVAFF	TGTGCCAGCAGTGGAGGACAGGGACGGGGGGTAGCTTTCTTT	TRBJ1-1	TRBD1	-	TRBV6-1
CSARGSPDRQFF	TGCAGTGCTAGAGGTTCCCCGGATAGGCAGTTCTTC	TRBJ2-1	-	-	TRBV20-1
CASTKPSQLAVSYNEQFF	TGTGCCAGTACCAAACCTTCCCAACTAGCGGTCTCCTACAATGAGCAGTTCTTC	TRBJ2-1	TRBD2	-	TRBV19
CASSLVAGDGYTF	TGTGCCAGCAGCTTAGTTGCAGGGGATGGCTACACCTTC	TRBJ1-2	-	-	TRBV11-2
CASSQGPPTGNTIYF	TGTGCCAGCAGCCAAGGCCCGCCTACGGGAAACACCATATATTTT	TRBJ1-3	-	few	TRBV7-2
CASSLARRGTSSGANVLTF	TGTGCCAGCAGCTTAGCACGCCGGGGTACAAGCTCTGGGGCCAACGTCCTGACTTTC	TRBJ2-6	-	-	TRBV11-2
CASSLEGLAGGKFF	TGCGCCAGCAGCTTGGAGGGACTAGCGGGAGGAAAGTTCTTC	TRBJ2-1	TRBD2	-	TRBV5-1
CATSRETGYEQYF	TGTGCCACCAGCAGAGAGACGGGCTACGAGCAGTACTTC	TRBJ2-7	-	few	TRBV15
CASSLEGDQPQHF	TGTGCCAGCAGCTTAGAAGGGGATCAGCCCCAGCATTTT	TRBJ1-5	-	few	TRBV7-9
CSAESSRQSNYGYTF	TGCAGTGCCGAGAGCTCCCGACAGTCAAACTATGGCTACACCTTC	TRBJ1-2	-	-	TRBV20-1
CASSLLTGGVGTYRTDTQYF	TGTGCCAGCAGTTTATTGACAGGGGGCGTTGGGACGTATCGGACAGATACGCAGTATTTT	TRBJ2-3	TRBD1	few	TRBV27
CASSLLDTLNTEAFF	TGTGCCAGCAGCTTACTTGACACCTTGAACACTGAAGCTTTCTTT	TRBJ1-1	-	-	TRBV11-2
CASSLGVRGYPHTIYEQYF	TGTGCCAGCAGTTTGGGTGTCAGGGGTTACCCCCACACTATCTACGAGCAGTACTTC	TRBJ2-7	-	-	TRBV6-2/TRBV6-3
CSAGSSDSTDTQYF	TGCAGTGCTGGTTCTAGCGATAGCACAGATACGCAGTATTTT	TRBJ2-3	-	-	TRBV20-1
CASSSRQGSASGANVLTF	TGTGCCAGCAGTTCAAGACAGGGGAGCGCGTCTGGGGCCAACGTCCTGACTTTC	TRBJ2-6	TRBD1	-	TRBV6-5
CASSLGDRAGQPQHF	TGTGCCAGCAGTTTAGGGGACAGGGCGGGGCAGCCCCAGCATTTT	TRBJ1-5	TRBD1	few	TRBV12-3/TRBV12-4
CASSYSGGFRETQYF	TGTGCCAGCAGTTACTCTGGAGGGTTCCGGGAGACCCAGTACTTC	TRBJ2-5	-	-	TRBV6-2/TRBV6-3
CASSLGLAGSTDTQYF	TGTGCCAGCAGCTTGGGACTAGCGGGATCCACAGATACGCAGTATTTT	TRBJ2-3	TRBD2	few	TRBV7-9
CASRVGLSNTEAFF	TGTGCCAGCAGAGTGGGACTGTCGAACACTGAAGCTTTCTTT	TRBJ1-1	-	-	TRBV6-1
CASSLNTVGISPLHF	TGTGCCAGCAGTTTAAACACCGTGGGCATCTCACCCCTCCACTTT	TRBJ1-6	-	few	TRBV27
CASSSGGISTDTQYF	TGTGCCAGCAGCTCCGGGGGGATAAGCACAGATACGCAGTATTTT	TRBJ2-3	TRBD2	-	TRBV7-2
CATSRAGPQGTWGRNQPQHF	TGTGCCACCAGCAGAGCCGGACCCCAGGGTACTTGGGGACGCAATCAGCCCCAGCATTTT	TRBJ1-5	-	-	TRBV15
CASSLTGSGNTIYF	TGTGCCAGCAGCTTGACAGGGTCTGGAAACACCATATATTTT	TRBJ1-3	-	-	TRBV5-6